Below, 15 T cell receptor beta chains from the same sample are listed, as sequenced in a study of blood T cell repertoires in COVID-19. Produced via immunoSEQ multiplex PCR; TCRdb's table is partial and in-frame only. The sample shows roughly 200,000 clones, 85% to 90% of them seen only once. The sequenced sample was peripheral blood. The receptors were sampled from a woman aged 18-35 years who had recovered from COVID-19.

This clone was seen a single time. The genes are TRBV7-3 and TRBJ2-2; TRBD1 agrees at 7 bases. Losses at the gene ends were 5 bases for V and 6 bases for J; bases not matched to a gene: 6. In germline, CDR1 is SGHTA, CDR2 FQGTGA. CDR3 size: 14 residues. The CDR3, as DNA: TGTGCCAGCAGCAACCGAGACAGGGCCGGGGAGCTGTTTTTT. Protein sequence: CASSNRDRAGELFF.

The rearrangement uses TRBV5-4 and TRBJ2-1, with D possibly TRBD2 on 7 matching bases. This CDR3 spans 15 amino acids. Per germline, CDR1 SGHNT and CDR2 YYREEE (reference sequence). Trimming took 1 base from V and 0 from J, leaving 8 bases between them. The CDR3: CASSLRGGSYNEQFF. CDR3 coding DNA: TGTGCCAGCAGCTTGAGGGGGGGCTCCTACAATGAGCAGTTCTTC.

The chain has TRBV5-4 and TRBJ2-7; 9 bases match TRBD1. V dropped 5 bases and J dropped 0; count of bases not matched to a gene: 6. This CDR3 contains 15 residues. Per the germline V gene, CDR1 is SGHNT and CDR2 is YYREEE (reference sequence). The CDR3 sequence is CASRQGTGSSYEQYF. The CDR3 nucleotides read TGTGCCAGCAGACAGGGGACAGGGAGCTCCTACGAGCAGTACTTC.

This chain joins TRBV10-3 and TRBJ2-3; weak D call: TRBD2 (6 bases). Germline CDR1 and CDR2: ENHRY and SYGVKD. V shed 7 bases and J shed 1 base, with 15 bases lying between them. The CDR3 contains 15 residues. Written as DNA, the CDR3 is TGTGCCATCATGGGAAGCGGGCAACGCACAGATACGCAGTATTTT. This gives the protein CAIMGSGQRTDTQYF.

As for this clone: Other DNA sequences in the same sample also yield this CDR3. V usage is TRBV11-3 and J usage is TRBJ2-2, with D maybe TRBD2 (6 bases). V was pared by 3 bases and J by 5 bases, with 10 bases between. There are 14 residues in the CDR3. Germline V CDR1 and CDR2: SGHNT, YENEEA. The CDR3 spells CASSLAGGTGELFF. The CDR3 DNA reads TGTGCCAGCAGCTTGGCCGGAGGGACCGGGGAGCTGTTTTTT.

As DNA, the CDR3 is TGTGCCAGCTCACCACCGAGTAATCTAGCCAAAAACATTCAGTACTTC. Translating gives CASSPPSNLAKNIQYF. The genes are TRBV18 and TRBJ2-4; no reliable D call. V was pared by 0 bases and J by 0 bases, with 9 bases between. CDR3 size: 16 residues. CDR1 is KGHSH and CDR2 is LQKENI in the germline V gene.

In DNA, the CDR3 is TGCGCCAGCAGCCAAGATAGAGGGATCTCCTACGAGCAGTACTTC. Encoded protein: CASSQDRGISYEQYF. This sequence joins TRBV4-1 and TRBJ2-7; D is perhaps TRBD2 (5 bases). This CDR3 is 15 amino acids long. The V gene lost 0 bases and the J gene lost 0 bases, with 9 bases spanning the gap. The V gene's germline CDR1 is MGHRA and CDR2 YSYEKL.

The CDR3 loop is CASSQLFRGQRGYTF. CDR3 DNA sequence: TGCGCCAGCAGCCAACTTTTCAGGGGGCAGAGGGGCTACACCTTC. The rearrangement links TRBV4-1 to TRBJ1-2; 8 bases line up with TRBD1. Trimming at V came to 2 bases and at J to 8 bases, leaving 10 bases not matched to a gene. This CDR3 comprises 15 residues. The germline gives CDR1 MGHRA, CDR2 YSYEKL.

The chain has TRBV7-9 and TRBJ2-3; 8 bases fit TRBD2. This CDR3 is built from 17 residues. Germline V gives CDR1 SEHNR, CDR2 FQNEAQ (reference sequence). The V gene end was trimmed by 2 bases and the J gene end by 4 bases; junction bases not matched to a gene: 11. CDR3 in amino acids: CASSLREGSFTPDTQYF. The CDR3 region has the DNA TGTGCCAGCAGCTTACGGGAGGGAAGTTTTACGCCAGATACGCAGTATTTT.

The chain recombines TRBV9 with TRBJ2-7, with TRBD2 as a possible D gene (6 bases). Trimming removed 0 bases from V and 5 bases from J, with 12 bases in between. CDR1 is SGDLS, CDR2 YYNGEE, per germline. The CDR3 runs to 14 residues. CDR3 amino acids: CASSVGGGYDEQYF. CDR3 nucleotides: TGTGCCAGCAGCGTAGGAGGAGGGTACGACGAGCAGTACTTC.

This rearrangement joins TRBV7-8 to TRBJ2-1, with D possibly matching TRBD2 (5 bases). Trimming took 0 bases from V and 3 from J, leaving 9 bases between them. CDR3 length: 15 amino acids. The germline gives CDR1 SGHVS, CDR2 FQNEAQ. CDR3 sequence reads: CASSLASGIYNEQFF. The DNA for the CDR3 is TGTGCCAGCAGCTTAGCGTCGGGAATCTACAATGAGCAGTTCTTC.

The rearrangement joins TRBV7-6 to TRBJ2-3, with 9 nucleotides matching TRBD2. CDR3 length: 16 amino acids. V lost 6 bases and J lost 2; bases outside the gene matches: 9. Germline lookup yields CDR1 SGHVS and CDR2 FNYEAQ. DNA for the CDR3: TGTGCCAGCAGTCTTAACCTAGCGGGGCCCACAGATACGCAGTATTTT. This translates into CASSLNLAGPTDTQYF. Filled out from reference TRBV7-6 and TRBJ2-3, the complete variable domain reads GAGVSQSPRYKVTKRGQDVALRCDPISGHVSLYWYRQALGQGPEFLTYFNYEAQQDKSGLPNDRFSAERPEGSISTLTIQRTEQRDSAMYRCASSLNLAGPTDTQYFGPGTRLTVL.

The chain carries TRBV2 and TRBJ2-1; possible D gene TRBD2, 5 bases. Germline V lookup: CDR1 SNHLY, CDR2 FYNNEI. The V gene lost 2 bases and the J gene lost 10 bases, with 15 bases spanning the gap. The CDR3 covers 14 residues. The CDR3 DNA reads TGTGCCAGCAGTGAATCAGCGGTATTGAGGGAGCAGTTCTTC. Its translation: CASSESAVLREQFF.

This chain joins TRBV19 and TRBJ2-2; TRBD2 matches at 11 bases. The CDR3 has 14 residues. CDR1 is LNHDA and CDR2 is SQIVND in the germline V gene (reference sequence). Losses at the gene ends were 6 bases for V and 4 bases for J; bases not matched to a gene: 1. As DNA, the CDR3 is TGTGCCAGTAGACTAGCGGGAGTCACCGGGGAGCTGTTTTTT. Encoded protein: CASRLAGVTGELFF.

This clone was seen once. V usage is TRBV3-1 (or the pseudogene TRBV3-2) and J usage is TRBJ1-2; TRBD1 might be the D (6 bases). Germline lookup yields CDR1 LGHDT and CDR2 YNNKEL (reference sequence). V was shortened by 1 base and J by 0 bases, with 27 bases between the two germline ends. This CDR3 has 21 amino acids. CDR3 nucleotide sequence: TGTGCCAGCAGCCAAGTGACGCAGGGGAAGCCCAAAGGCGGAGCTAACTATGGCTACACCTTC. Translating gives CASSQVTQGKPKGGANYGYTF.